Below, 14 T cell receptor beta chains from the same sample are listed, as sequenced in a study of blood T cell repertoires in COVID-19 (dated by TCRdb to 2020 to 2021). Library creation used the immunoSEQ multiplex PCR assay. TCRdb took this table from immuneACCESS and kept in-frame rearrangements with V and J called. Such tables lack part of the clones; where checked against another copy, unresolved V genes explain under half of the gap, and the rest is unexplained. The table for this sample lists fewer than 300,000 clones; nearly 90% of them were counted only once. The ten largest clones capture just under 0.8% of the sample. Material for sequencing was peripheral blood. Receptors were obtained from a woman aged 30 to 39 with acute or convalescent COVID-19.

The CDR3 nucleotides read TGTGCCAGCAGCGTAGTAGGTAGCGGGCTTGGCCACAATGAGCAGTTCTTC. It specifies CASSVVGSGLGHNEQFF. V and J are TRBV9 and TRBJ2-1; 7 nucleotides line up with TRBD2. The CDR3 is 17 residues long. V lost 0 bases, J lost 5 bases, and 11 bases stayed unmatched. CDR1 is SGDLS, CDR2 YYNGEE, per germline.

J is TRBJ2-5 and V is TRBV15, with TRBD1 matching 8 bases. The CDR3 is 13 amino acids. Trimming cost V 3 bases and J 4 bases; bases outside gene matches: 1. Per germline, CDR1 LNHNV and CDR2 YYDKDF (reference sequence). Here the CDR3 reads CATSRDRVETQYF. CDR3 nucleotides: TGTGCCACCAGCAGGGACAGGGTAGAGACCCAGTACTTC.

The chain is built from TRBV16 and TRBJ1-1; 8 nucleotides agree with TRBD1. Germline CDR1 reads KGHSY; CDR2 reads FQNENV. The CDR3 contains 15 residues. V lost 2 bases to trimming and J lost 1 base; unmatched junction nucleotides: 3. CDR3 sequence: CASSQRQGRNTEAFF. As DNA, the CDR3 is TGTGCCAGCAGCCAACGACAGGGGCGGAACACTGAAGCTTTCTTT.

CDR3 sequence reads: CASSVFTDTQYF. Here the CDR3 DNA reads TGTGCCAGCAGCGTCTTCACAGATACGCAGTATTTT. The chain links TRBV9 to TRBJ2-3; unclear D gene. V shed 2 bases and J shed 2 bases, with 3 bases lying between them. This CDR3 comprises 12 residues. Germline loops: CDR1 SGDLS, CDR2 YYNGEE.

CDR3 sequence: CASSLGPSTSRETQYF. The CDR3 nucleotides are TGTGCCAGCAGCTTAGGCCCCTCGACTAGTCGAGAGACCCAGTACTTC. The chain employs TRBV13 and TRBJ2-5, with a weak D call TRBD2 (6 bases). The CDR3 is 16 residues long. The ends were cut back, 0 bases at V and 4 bases at J, with 15 bases in the middle. Germline-derived CDR1 and CDR2 are PRHDT and FYEKMQ (reference sequence).

This clone has only one observation. The chain employs TRBV19 and TRBJ2-7; D may be TRBD2 (5 bases). Germline assignment: CDR1 LNHDA and CDR2 SQIVND (reference sequence). The ends were cut back, 5 bases at V and 1 base at J, with 18 bases in the middle. This CDR3 region has 16 residues. The CDR3 sequence is CASSSRFTRLSYEQYF. The DNA for the CDR3 is TGTGCCAGTAGTTCCCGTTTTACTAGGTTGTCCTACGAGCAGTACTTC.

The V gene is TRBV4-3, the J gene TRBJ1-1, with a tentative D call TRBD1 (5 bases). The V gene lost 4 bases and the J gene lost 0 bases, with 12 bases spanning the gap. Germline-derived CDR1 and CDR2 are LGHNA and YSLEER. The CDR3 sequence is 15 residues long. CDR3 coding DNA: TGCGCCAGCAGCCCCAACAGGATCATGAACACTGAAGCTTTCTTT. Translation gives CASSPNRIMNTEAFF.

This clone has a single count. The chain joins TRBV30 to TRBJ1-4; 9 nucleotides agree with TRBD1. The CDR3 has 14 amino acids. V shed 0 bases and J 7 bases; nucleotides not matched to a gene: 3. Germline V gene data show CDR1 as GTSNPN and CDR2 as SVGIG (reference sequence). The CDR3 sequence is CAWSVGTGFEKLFF. The CDR3 DNA sequence: TGTGCCTGGAGTGTTGGGACAGGGTTTGAAAAACTGTTTTTT.

This chain joins TRBV7-8 and TRBJ2-1; TRBD2 might be the D (5 bases). Between the trimmed V and J ends, which lost 6 bases and 8 bases, there was a span of 17 bases. This CDR3 spans 14 amino acids. The germline CDR1 and CDR2 sequences are SGHVS and FQNEAQ. The CDR3 DNA is TGTGCCAGCAGTCGACCACTTGGAGGACATGAGCAGTTCTTC. Its protein product is CASSRPLGGHEQFF.

This clone appeared a single time. The CDR3 sequence is CASSLGGSPEYEQYF. The CDR3 nucleotides are TGTGCCAGCAGCTTAGGCGGCTCCCCAGAATACGAGCAGTACTTC. This chain uses TRBV7-3 with TRBJ2-7; D remains unclear. CDR1 and CDR2 (germline): SGHTA, FQGTGA. CDR3 length: 15 amino acids. V was trimmed by 2 bases and J by 4 bases, leaving 15 bases between them.

This chain links TRBV30 with TRBJ1-6; the match to TRBD1 covers 8 bases. Germline loops: CDR1 GTSNPN, CDR2 SVGIG (reference sequence). The CDR3 spans 14 residues. Losses at the gene ends were 0 bases for V and 8 bases for J; bases not matched to a gene: 3. CDR3 DNA sequence: TGTGCCTGGAGTGTTGTACAGGGGGATTCACCCCTCCACTTT. Translation: CAWSVVQGDSPLHF.

The chain combines TRBV7-9 with TRBJ2-1, with D maybe TRBD1 (5 bases). The CDR3 spans 15 residues. Germline V gives CDR1 SEHNR, CDR2 FQNEAQ (reference sequence). Between the trimmed V and J ends, which lost 5 bases and 3 bases, there was a span of 14 bases. For the CDR3, the DNA is TGTGCCAGCAGCATAGGGGCCCAACACTACAATGAGCAGTTCTTC. Translating gives CASSIGAQHYNEQFF.

This chain connects TRBV24-1 to TRBJ2-3; 10 nucleotides align to TRBD1. In germline, CDR1 is KGHDR, CDR2 SFDVKD. The V gene end was trimmed by 7 bases and the J gene end by 3 bases; junction bases not matched to a gene: 3. The CDR3 totals 14 residues. CDR3 in amino acids: CATRTGGATDTQYF. In DNA, the CDR3 is TGTGCCACCAGGACAGGGGGCGCGACAGATACGCAGTATTTT.

V gene TRBV6-5 combines with J gene TRBJ2-1, with TRBD2 matching over 13 bases. CDR3 size: 15 residues. Trimming at V came to 5 bases and at J to 9 bases, leaving 7 bases not matched to a gene. Germline V CDR1 and CDR2: MNHEY, SVGAGI. DNA for the CDR3: TGTGCCAGCAGTACAGGACTAGCGGGAGTAGTTGAGCAGTTCTTC. Translated: CASSTGLAGVVEQFF.